This passage covers 8 T cell receptor beta chains from one sample sequenced in a study of blood T cell repertoires in COVID-19. Sequencing was performed with immunoSEQ multiplex PCR; in TCRdb, only in-frame clones are kept and a portion is missing. The sample lists 250,000 to 300,000 clones; 90% to 95% were seen once. Material: PBMCs or T cells enriched from blood (not recorded which). The receptor set was obtained from a human donor in a cohort exposed to, infected with or recovered from COVID-19 (not recorded which). The donor label of this sample is uncertain.

V usage is TRBV6-5 and J usage is TRBJ2-7; possible D gene TRBD2, 5 bases. The germline V gene has CDR1 MNHEY and CDR2 SVGAGI. The CDR3 length is 14 residues. Trimming pared 8 bases from V and 2 bases from J, leaving 16 bases between. Written as DNA, the CDR3 is TGTGCCAGCCGGGGTCAGCCGAGAACCTACGAGCAGTACTTC. Translated, it gives CASRGQPRTYEQYF.

CDR3 sequence (DNA): TGTGCCAGCAGCCAAGCTGGGACAGTTCCCTACGAGCAGTACTTC. Amino acid sequence: CASSQAGTVPYEQYF. J is TRBJ2-7 and V is TRBV14; 7 bases agree with TRBD1. V shed 1 base and J 2 bases; nucleotides not matched to a gene: 5. The CDR3 contains 15 residues. Germline CDR1 SGHDN, CDR2 FVKESK.

The chain links TRBV11-2 to TRBJ1-1; a possible D gene is TRBD1 (5 bases). This CDR3 has 17 residues. Germline values: CDR1 SGHAT, CDR2 FQNNGV. The V gene lost 5 bases and the J gene lost 0 bases, with 19 bases spanning the gap. For the CDR3, the DNA is TGTGCCAGCAGCCCCTGGGGGGTCAGATTCATGAACACTGAAGCTTTCTTT. It is translated as CASSPWGVRFMNTEAFF.

The chain has TRBV5-6 and TRBJ2-7, with 8 bases fitting TRBD1. CDR3 length equals 15 residues. V was clipped by 0 bases and J by 5 bases; unmatched bases: 7. In germline, CDR1 is SGHDT, CDR2 YYEEEE. CDR3 sequence reads: CASSLVDRVFHEQYF. The CDR3 nucleotides are TGTGCCAGCAGCTTGGTGGACAGGGTTTTCCACGAGCAGTACTTC.

J is TRBJ2-1 and V is TRBV6-5; 7 bases fit TRBD1. The CDR3 consists of 14 residues. Germline assignment: CDR1 MNHEY and CDR2 SVGAGI. The J segment lost 6 bases and the V segment lost 5 bases, leaving 7 bases of the junction unmatched. The CDR3 sequence: CASSLNRGSNEQFF. Written as DNA, the CDR3 is TGTGCCAGCAGTCTCAACAGGGGAAGCAATGAGCAGTTCTTC.

The gene calls are TRBV5-1 and TRBJ2-6, with TRBD2 matching over 7 bases. Per the germline V gene, CDR1 is SGHRS and CDR2 is YFSETQ. V was clipped by 7 bases and J by 4 bases; unmatched bases: 11. The CDR3 runs to 16 residues. The CDR3 DNA reads TGCGCCAGCTGGACGCGGACTAGTTCAGGGGCCAACGTCCTGACTTTC. Translation gives CASWTRTSSGANVLTF.

The V gene is TRBV7-2, the J gene TRBJ1-2; D uncertain. CDR3 length: 14 residues. V was clipped by 2 bases and J by 1 base, with 8 bases between them. Looked up from germline, CDR1 is SGHTA and CDR2 is FQGNSA. CDR3 sequence: CASSLWRDNYGYTF. DNA of the CDR3: TGTGCCAGCAGCTTATGGCGGGATAACTATGGCTACACCTTC.

V and J are TRBV9 and TRBJ1-6; the match to TRBD1 covers 7 bases. Germline-derived CDR1 and CDR2 are SGDLS and YYNGEE. V shed 4 bases, J shed 6 bases, and the junction held 10 bases outside the gene matches. This CDR3 is 16 amino acids long. The CDR3 spells CASSPSRDSLNSPLHF. The CDR3, as DNA: TGTGCCAGCAGCCCGTCCCGGGACAGCCTTAATTCACCCCTCCACTTT.